Each of the 10 T cell receptor beta chains below was sequenced from the same sample in a study of blood T cells in healthy people across ages. With a J-beta primer mix and a sample-barcoded 5' primer, a second PCR ran roughly 6 to 12 cycles. In TCRdb, the 5' RACE reads were re-called with MiXCR into one record per CDR3 protein. The sample includes about 1.4 million distinct CDR3 sequences, around 55% of them seen just once. Sequenced: blood. Receptors were obtained from a man between 18 and 35 years old in good health.

The chain joins TRBV6-1 to TRBJ2-3; D uncertain. Per the germline V gene, CDR1 is MNHNS and CDR2 is SASEGT. Trimming took off 8 bases at V and 0 bases at J, with 15 bases between the two ends. CDR3 length: 15 residues. CDR3 loop: CASQVGQTSTDTQYF. In DNA form, the CDR3 reads TGTGCCAGCCAGGTCGGTCAGACAAGCACAGATACGCAGTATTTT.

The J gene is TRBJ2-7, the V gene TRBV28; D might be TRBD1 or TRBD2, each matching 5 bases. The CDR3 totals 17 residues. With 7 bases removed from V and 1 base from J, the gap between germline ends came to 23 bases. CDR1 is MDHEN, CDR2 SYDVKM, per germline. This CDR3 reads CASTNPGPRGASYEQYF. The CDR3 nucleotides are TGTGCCAGCACCAACCCGGGGCCAAGGGGAGCGTCCTACGAGCAGTACTTC. Using reference TRBV28 and TRBJ2-7 for the parts outside the CDR3, the full variable domain is DVKVTQSSRYLVKRTGEKVFLECVQDMDHENMFWYRQDPGLGLRLIYFSYDVKMKEKGDIPEGYSVSREKKERFSLILESASTNQTSMYLCASTNPGPRGASYEQYFGPGTRLTVT.

The chain has TRBV4-2 and TRBJ2-5, with 14 bases identical to TRBD2. The CDR3 has 21 residues. V lost 3 bases, J lost 1 base, and 16 bases stayed unmatched. Germline V lookup: CDR1 LGHNA, CDR2 YNFKEQ. The CDR3 is CASSQFYSPGLAGELQETQYF. As DNA, the CDR3 is TGTGCCAGCAGCCAGTTTTACTCACCGGGACTAGCGGGGGAACTCCAAGAGACCCAGTACTTC.

The V gene is TRBV25-1, the J gene TRBJ1-2; D is unclear. V lost 1 base and J 6 bases, leaving 6 bases between the germline ends. The germline V gene encodes CDR1 MGHDK and CDR2 SYGVNS. The CDR3 extends over 12 amino acids. The CDR3 protein is CASSEFEDGYTF. For the CDR3, the DNA is TGTGCCAGCAGTGAATTTGAGGATGGCTACACCTTC.

The J gene is TRBJ2-7, the V gene TRBV28; D unresolved. CDR1 is MDHEN, CDR2 SYDVKM, per germline. The germline V and J ends were trimmed by 5 bases and 1 base, with 12 bases remaining between them. CDR3 size: 14 residues. Here the CDR3 DNA reads TGTGCCAGCAGTCCCTTCGAACTTTCCTACGAGCAGTACTTC. Amino acid sequence: CASSPFELSYEQYF.

V gene TRBV12-3 or TRBV12-4 combines with J gene TRBJ2-3, with 8 bases that match TRBD2. Germline trimming cut 5 bases from V and 1 base from J; bases unmatched to any gene: 11. CDR3 length equals 17 residues. CDR3 coding DNA: TGTGCCAGCAGTCCCCGGGAAAGCGGGGGACGCACAGATACGCAGTATTTT. Translation gives CASSPRESGGRTDTQYF.

The J gene is TRBJ2-7, the V gene TRBV4-1; 10 bases fit TRBD2. J was trimmed by 6 bases and V by 3 bases; bases with no gene match: 8. The length of the CDR3 is 15 residues. Germline V gene data show CDR1 as MGHRA and CDR2 as YSYEKL. The CDR3 region is CASSHYLAGAGEQYF. Written as DNA, the CDR3 is TGCGCCAGCAGCCACTACCTAGCGGGGGCAGGCGAGCAGTACTTC.

The rearrangement links TRBV20-1 to TRBJ2-1; TRBD2 agrees at 7 bases. Per the germline V gene, CDR1 is DFQATT and CDR2 is SNEGSKA (reference sequence). The ends lost 6 bases at V and 4 bases at J; junction bases unmatched: 9. The CDR3 runs to 14 residues. The CDR3 bases are TGCAGTGCCCCGAGGGCTAGCGGATACAATGAGCAGTTCTTC. This gives the protein CSAPRASGYNEQFF.

The chain carries TRBV3-1 and TRBJ2-6; 8 nucleotides agree with TRBD1. The V segment lost 4 bases and the J segment 6 bases; nucleotides outside the gene matches: 11. This CDR3 is built from 17 residues. CDR1 and CDR2 from the germline V gene are LGHDT and YNNKEL (reference sequence). The CDR3 region has the DNA TGTGCCAGCAGCCGAGACAGGGGCCCTACAGAGGCCAACGTCCTGACTTTC. Translated, it gives CASSRDRGPTEANVLTF.

This clonotype was seen a few times. The genes are TRBV4-1 and TRBJ2-1; maybe TRBD1 (5 bases). Trimming shortened V by 3 bases and J by 8 bases, and 20 bases separated the two germline ends. CDR1 is MGHRA and CDR2 is YSYEKL in the germline V gene. This CDR3 is built from 16 residues. The CDR3 sequence is CASSQGPDKPTDEQFF. In DNA, the CDR3 is TGCGCCAGCAGCCAGGGTCCGGACAAACCGACGGATGAGCAGTTCTTC.